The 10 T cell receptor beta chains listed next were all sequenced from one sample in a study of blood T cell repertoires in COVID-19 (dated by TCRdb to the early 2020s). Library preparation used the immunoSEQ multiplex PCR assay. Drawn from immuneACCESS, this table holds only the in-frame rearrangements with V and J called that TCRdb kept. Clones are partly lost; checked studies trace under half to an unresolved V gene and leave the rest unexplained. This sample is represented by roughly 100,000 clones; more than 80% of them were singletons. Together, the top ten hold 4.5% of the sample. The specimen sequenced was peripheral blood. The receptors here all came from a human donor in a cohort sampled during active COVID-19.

The CDR3 loop reads CASSLEVYNEQFF. The CDR3 DNA reads as TGTGCCAGCAGCTTAGAGGTCTACAATGAGCAGTTCTTC. The chain uses TRBV7-3 and TRBJ2-1; unclear D gene. This CDR3 comprises 13 residues. Germline V gene sequence: CDR1 SGHTA, CDR2 FQGTGA. V gave up 2 bases and J gave up 3 bases, with 5 bases separating them.

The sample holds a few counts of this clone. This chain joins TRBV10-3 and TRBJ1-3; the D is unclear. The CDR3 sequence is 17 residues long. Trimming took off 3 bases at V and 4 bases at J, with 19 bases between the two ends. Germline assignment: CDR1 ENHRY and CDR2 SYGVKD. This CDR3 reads CAISERGNPTRGNTIYF. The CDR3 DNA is TGTGCCATCAGTGAAAGAGGGAACCCGACTCGGGGAAACACCATATATTTT.

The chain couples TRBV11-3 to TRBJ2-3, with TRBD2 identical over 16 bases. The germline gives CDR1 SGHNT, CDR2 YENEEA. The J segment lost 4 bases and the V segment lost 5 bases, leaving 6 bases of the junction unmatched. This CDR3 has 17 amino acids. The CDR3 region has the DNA TGTGCCAGCAGCCAGGGACTAGCGGGGGGGAGAGCAGATACGCAGTATTTT. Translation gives CASSQGLAGGRADTQYF.

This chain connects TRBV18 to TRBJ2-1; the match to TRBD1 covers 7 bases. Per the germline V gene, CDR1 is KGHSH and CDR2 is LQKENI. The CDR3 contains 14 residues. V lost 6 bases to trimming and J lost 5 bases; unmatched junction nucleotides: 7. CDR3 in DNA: TGTGCCAGCTCGCAAACCGGGACAGACAATGAGCAGTTCTTC. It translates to CASSQTGTDNEQFF.

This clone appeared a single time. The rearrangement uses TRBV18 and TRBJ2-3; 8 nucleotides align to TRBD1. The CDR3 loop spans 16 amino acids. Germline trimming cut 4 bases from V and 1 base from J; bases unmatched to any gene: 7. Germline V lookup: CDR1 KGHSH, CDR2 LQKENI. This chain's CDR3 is CASSLYEGQGTDTQYF. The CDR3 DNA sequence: TGTGCCAGCTCACTCTACGAGGGACAGGGCACAGATACGCAGTATTTT.

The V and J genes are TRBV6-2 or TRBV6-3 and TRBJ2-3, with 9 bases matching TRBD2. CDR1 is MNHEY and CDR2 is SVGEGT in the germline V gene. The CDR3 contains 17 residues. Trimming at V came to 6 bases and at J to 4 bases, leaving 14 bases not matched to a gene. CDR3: CASSTAYRAGGPDTQYF. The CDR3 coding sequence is TGTGCCAGCAGCACTGCGTATAGAGCGGGGGGTCCAGATACGCAGTATTTT.

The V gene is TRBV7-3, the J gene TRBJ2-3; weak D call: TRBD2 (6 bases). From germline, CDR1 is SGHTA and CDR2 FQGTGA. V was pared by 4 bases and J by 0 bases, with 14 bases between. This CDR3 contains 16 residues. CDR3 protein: CASSSDRRGSTDTQYF. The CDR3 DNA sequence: TGTGCCAGCAGCTCGGATCGGCGGGGTAGCACAGATACGCAGTATTTT.

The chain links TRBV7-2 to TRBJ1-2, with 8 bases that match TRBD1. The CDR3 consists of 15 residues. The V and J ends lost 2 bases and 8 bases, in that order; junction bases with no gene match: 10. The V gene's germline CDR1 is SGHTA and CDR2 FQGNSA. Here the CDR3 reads CASSLTGTGLRGYTF. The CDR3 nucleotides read TGTGCCAGCAGCTTAACCGGGACAGGTCTACGAGGCTACACCTTC.

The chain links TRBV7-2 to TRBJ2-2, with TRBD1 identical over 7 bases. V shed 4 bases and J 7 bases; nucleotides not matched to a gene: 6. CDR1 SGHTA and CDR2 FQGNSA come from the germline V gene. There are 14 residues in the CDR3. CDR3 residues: CASSSITGDGELFF. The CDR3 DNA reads TGTGCCAGCAGCTCAATAACAGGGGACGGGGAGCTGTTTTTT.

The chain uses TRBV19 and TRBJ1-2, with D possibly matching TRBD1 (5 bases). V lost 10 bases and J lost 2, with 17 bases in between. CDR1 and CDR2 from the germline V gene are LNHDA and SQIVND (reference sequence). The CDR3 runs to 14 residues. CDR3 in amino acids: CATLVGGTNYGYTF. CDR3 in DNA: TGTGCCACCCTAGTGGGGGGGACGAACTATGGCTACACCTTC.